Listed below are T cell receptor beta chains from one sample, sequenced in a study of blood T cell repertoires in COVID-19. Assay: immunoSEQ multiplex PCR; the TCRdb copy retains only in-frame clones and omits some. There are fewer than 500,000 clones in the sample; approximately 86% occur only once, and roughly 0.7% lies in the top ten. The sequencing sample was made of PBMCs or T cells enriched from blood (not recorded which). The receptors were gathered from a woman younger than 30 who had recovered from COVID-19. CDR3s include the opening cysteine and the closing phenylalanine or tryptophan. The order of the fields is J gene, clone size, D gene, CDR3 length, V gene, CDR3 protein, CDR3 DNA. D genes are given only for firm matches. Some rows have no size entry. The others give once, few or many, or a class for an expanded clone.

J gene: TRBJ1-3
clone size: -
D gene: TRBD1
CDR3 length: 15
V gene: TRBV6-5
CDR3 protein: CASSSDRDSGNTIYF
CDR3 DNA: TGTGCCAGCAGTTCCGACAGGGACTCTGGAAACACCATATATTTT

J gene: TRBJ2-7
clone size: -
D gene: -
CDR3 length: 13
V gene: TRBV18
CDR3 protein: CASSPPESYEQYF
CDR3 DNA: TGTGCCAGCTCACCACCGGAGTCATACGAGCAGTACTTC

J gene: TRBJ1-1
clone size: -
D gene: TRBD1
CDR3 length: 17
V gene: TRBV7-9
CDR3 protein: CASSSGQGGIRNTEAFF
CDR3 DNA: TGTGCCAGCAGCTCTGGACAGGGAGGAATTAGGAACACTGAAGCTTTCTTT

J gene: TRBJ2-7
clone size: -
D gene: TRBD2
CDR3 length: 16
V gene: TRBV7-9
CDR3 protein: CASSSGLAGRAYEQYF
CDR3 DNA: TGTGCCAGCAGCTCCGGACTAGCGGGGCGAGCCTACGAGCAGTACTTC

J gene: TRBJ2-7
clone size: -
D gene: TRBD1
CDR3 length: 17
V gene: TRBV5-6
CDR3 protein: CASSFEFYGQGSYEQYF
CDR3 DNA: TGTGCCAGCAGCTTTGAGTTCTACGGACAGGGGAGCTACGAGCAGTACTTC

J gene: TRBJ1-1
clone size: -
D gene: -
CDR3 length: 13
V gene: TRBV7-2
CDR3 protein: CASSLRQGGEAFF
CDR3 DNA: TGTGCCAGCAGCTTACGGCAGGGTGGTGAAGCTTTCTTT

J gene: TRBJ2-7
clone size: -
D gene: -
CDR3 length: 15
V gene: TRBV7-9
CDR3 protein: CASSPKGKGPYEQYF
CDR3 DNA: TGTGCCAGCAGCCCCAAGGGAAAGGGGCCTTACGAGCAGTACTTC

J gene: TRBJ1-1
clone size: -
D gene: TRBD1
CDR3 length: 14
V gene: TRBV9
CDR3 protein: CASSPKQGASEAFF
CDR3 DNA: TGTGCCAGCAGCCCGAAACAGGGGGCCTCTGAAGCTTTCTTT

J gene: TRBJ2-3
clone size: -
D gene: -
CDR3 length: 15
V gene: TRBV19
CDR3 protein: CASSMGALYTDTQYF
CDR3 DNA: TGTGCCAGTAGTATGGGGGCGTTGTACACAGATACGCAGTATTTT

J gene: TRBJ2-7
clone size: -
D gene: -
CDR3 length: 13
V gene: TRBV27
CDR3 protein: CASSGQPPYEQYF
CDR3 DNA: TGTGCCAGCAGTGGACAGCCCCCCTACGAGCAGTACTTC

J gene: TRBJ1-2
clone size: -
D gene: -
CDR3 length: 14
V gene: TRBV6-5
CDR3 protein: CASQQGGGIYGYTF
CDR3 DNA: TGTGCCAGCCAGCAGGGCGGGGGGATCTATGGCTACACCTTC

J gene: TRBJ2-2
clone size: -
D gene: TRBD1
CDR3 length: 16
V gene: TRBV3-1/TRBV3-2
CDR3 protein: CASSPLTGTNTGELFF
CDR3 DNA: TGTGCCAGCAGCCCATTGACAGGGACGAACACCGGGGAGCTGTTTTTT

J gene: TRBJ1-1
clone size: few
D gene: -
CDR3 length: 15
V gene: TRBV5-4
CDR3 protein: CASSQPIGEGVEAFF
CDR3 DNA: TGTGCCAGCAGCCAACCGATAGGGGAGGGGGTGGAAGCTTTCTTT

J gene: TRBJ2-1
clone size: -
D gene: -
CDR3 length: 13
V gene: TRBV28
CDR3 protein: CASSSHGGNEQFF
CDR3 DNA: TGTGCCAGCAGCTCCCACGGGGGAAATGAGCAGTTCTTC

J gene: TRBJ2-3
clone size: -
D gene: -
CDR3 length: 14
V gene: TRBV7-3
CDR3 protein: CASSPSGELDTQYF
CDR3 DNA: TGTGCCAGCAGCCCGTCCGGGGAGTTAGATACGCAGTATTTT

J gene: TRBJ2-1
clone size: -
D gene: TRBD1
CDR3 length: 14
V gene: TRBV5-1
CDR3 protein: CASAPGQGAKEQFF
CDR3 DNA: TGCGCCAGCGCACCGGGACAGGGGGCTAAGGAGCAGTTCTTC

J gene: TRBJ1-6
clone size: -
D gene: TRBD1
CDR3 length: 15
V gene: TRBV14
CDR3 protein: CASSQGTGVRSPLHF
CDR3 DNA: TGTGCCAGCAGCCAAGGTACAGGGGTAAGATCACCCCTCCACTTT

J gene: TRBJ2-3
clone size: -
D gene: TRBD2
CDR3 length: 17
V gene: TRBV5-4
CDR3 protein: CASSTKTSGVGTDTQYF
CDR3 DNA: TGTGCCAGCAGCACGAAAACTAGCGGGGTCGGCACAGATACGCAGTATTTT

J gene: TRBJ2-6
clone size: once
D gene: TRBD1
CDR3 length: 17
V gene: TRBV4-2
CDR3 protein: CASSRGTVNSGANVLTF
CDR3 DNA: TGTGCCAGCAGCCGGGGGACAGTGAACTCTGGGGCCAACGTCCTGACTTTC

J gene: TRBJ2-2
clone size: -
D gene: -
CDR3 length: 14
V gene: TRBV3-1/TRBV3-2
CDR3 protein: CASSQFQNTGELFF
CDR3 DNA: TGTGCCAGCAGCCAATTCCAGAACACCGGGGAGCTGTTTTTT

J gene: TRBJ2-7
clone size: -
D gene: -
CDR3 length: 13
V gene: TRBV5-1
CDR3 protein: CASSFQTGYEQYF
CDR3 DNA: TGCGCCAGCAGCTTTCAAACAGGGTACGAGCAGTACTTC

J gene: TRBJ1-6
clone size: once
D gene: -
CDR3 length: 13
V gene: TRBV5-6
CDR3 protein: CASSWASKSPLHF
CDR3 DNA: TGTGCCAGCAGCTGGGCCAGCAAATCACCCCTCCACTTT

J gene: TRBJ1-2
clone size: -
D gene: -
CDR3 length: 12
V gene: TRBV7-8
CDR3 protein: CAGSDSNYGYTF
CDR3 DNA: TGTGCCGGTTCAGACAGTAACTATGGCTACACCTTC

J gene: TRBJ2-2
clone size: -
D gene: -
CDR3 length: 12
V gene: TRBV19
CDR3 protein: CASSMRGGELFF
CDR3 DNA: TGTGCCAGTAGTATGCGTGGCGGGGAGCTGTTTTTT

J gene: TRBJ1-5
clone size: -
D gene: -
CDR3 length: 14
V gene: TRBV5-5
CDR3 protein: CASSRVEGGQPQHF
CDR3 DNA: TGTGCCAGCAGCCGGGTGGAAGGGGGTCAGCCCCAGCATTTT

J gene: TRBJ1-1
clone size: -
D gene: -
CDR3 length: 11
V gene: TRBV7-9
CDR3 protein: CASEVNTEAFF
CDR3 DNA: TGTGCCAGCGAGGTGAACACTGAAGCTTTCTTT

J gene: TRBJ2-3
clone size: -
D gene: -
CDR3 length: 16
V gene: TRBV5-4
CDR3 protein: CASSPAGGGRTDTQYF
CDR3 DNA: TGTGCCAGCAGCCCCGCCGGGGGAGGTCGCACAGATACGCAGTATTTT

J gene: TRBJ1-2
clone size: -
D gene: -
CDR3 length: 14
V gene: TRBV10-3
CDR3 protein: CAISESPENYGYTF
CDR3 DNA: TGTGCCATCAGTGAGTCGCCCGAGAACTATGGCTACACCTTC

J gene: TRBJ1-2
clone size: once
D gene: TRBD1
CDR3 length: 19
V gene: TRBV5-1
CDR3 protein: CASSLGLRTGSSYFYGYTF
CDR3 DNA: TGCGCCAGCAGCTTGGGGCTTAGGACAGGGAGTTCTTACTTCTATGGCTACACCTTC

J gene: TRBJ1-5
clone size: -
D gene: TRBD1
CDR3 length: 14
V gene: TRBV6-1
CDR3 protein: CASSEDRANRPQHF
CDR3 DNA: TGTGCCAGCAGCGAAGACAGGGCAAATAGGCCCCAGCATTTT

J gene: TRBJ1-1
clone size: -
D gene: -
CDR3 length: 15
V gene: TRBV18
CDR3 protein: CASSPAEGVNTEAFF
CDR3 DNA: TGTGCCAGCTCACCCGCTGAGGGGGTGAACACTGAAGCTTTCTTT

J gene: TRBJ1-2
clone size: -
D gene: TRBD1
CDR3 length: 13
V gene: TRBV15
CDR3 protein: CATSIDRGHSYTF
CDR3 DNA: TGTGCCACCAGCATAGACAGGGGGCATAGCTACACCTTC

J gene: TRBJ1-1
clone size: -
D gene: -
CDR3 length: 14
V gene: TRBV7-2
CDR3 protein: CASSPSQGRPEAFF
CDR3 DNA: TGTGCCAGCAGCCCATCGCAGGGAAGGCCTGAAGCTTTCTTT

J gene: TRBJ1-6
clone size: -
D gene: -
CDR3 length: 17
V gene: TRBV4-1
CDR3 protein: CASSSGGRGPYNSPLHF
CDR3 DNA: TGCGCCAGCAGCTCGGGCGGCAGGGGACCCTATAATTCACCCCTCCACTTT

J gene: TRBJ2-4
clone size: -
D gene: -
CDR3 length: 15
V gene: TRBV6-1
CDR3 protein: CASSDARATKNIQYF
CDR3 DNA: TGTGCCAGCAGTGATGCGAGGGCCACCAAAAACATTCAGTACTTC

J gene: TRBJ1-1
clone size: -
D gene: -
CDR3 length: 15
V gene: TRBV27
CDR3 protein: CASSLIFQGNTEAFF
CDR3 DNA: TGTGCCAGCAGCCTCATCTTTCAGGGTAACACTGAAGCTTTCTTT

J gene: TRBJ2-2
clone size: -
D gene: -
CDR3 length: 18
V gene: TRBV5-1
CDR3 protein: CASNVLLGGLRGTGELFF
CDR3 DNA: TGCGCCAGCAACGTCCTGTTGGGCGGGCTTAGAGGAACCGGGGAGCTGTTTTTT

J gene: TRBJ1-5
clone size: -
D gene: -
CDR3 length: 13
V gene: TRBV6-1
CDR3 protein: CASSEVTNQPQHF
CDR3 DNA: TGTGCCAGCAGTGAAGTGACAAATCAGCCCCAGCATTTT

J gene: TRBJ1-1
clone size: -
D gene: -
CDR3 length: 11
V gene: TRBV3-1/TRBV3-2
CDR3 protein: CASSQAAEAFF
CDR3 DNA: TGTGCCAGCAGCCAGGCGGCTGAAGCTTTCTTT

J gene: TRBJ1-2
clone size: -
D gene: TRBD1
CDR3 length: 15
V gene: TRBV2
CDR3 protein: CASRPWEGGDYGYTF
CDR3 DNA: TGTGCCAGCAGGCCTTGGGAAGGGGGCGACTATGGCTACACCTTC

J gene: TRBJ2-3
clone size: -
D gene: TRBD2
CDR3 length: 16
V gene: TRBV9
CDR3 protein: CASSVELAGAGDTQYF
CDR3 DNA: TGTGCCAGCAGCGTAGAATTAGCGGGGGCAGGAGATACGCAGTATTTT

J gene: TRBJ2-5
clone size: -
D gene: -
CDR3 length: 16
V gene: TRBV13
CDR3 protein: CASSHRGTQAMETQYF
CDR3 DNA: TGTGCCAGCAGCCATAGAGGAACCCAAGCAATGGAGACCCAGTACTTC

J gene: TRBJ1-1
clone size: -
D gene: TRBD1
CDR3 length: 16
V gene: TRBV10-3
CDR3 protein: CAISGRDRGLNTEAFF
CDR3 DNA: TGTGCCATCAGTGGCCGGGACAGGGGGCTGAACACTGAAGCTTTCTTT

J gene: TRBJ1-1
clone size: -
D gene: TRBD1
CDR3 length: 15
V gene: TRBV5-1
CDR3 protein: CASKKQGEGSTEAFF
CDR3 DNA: TGCGCCAGCAAGAAACAGGGGGAGGGGAGCACTGAAGCTTTCTTT

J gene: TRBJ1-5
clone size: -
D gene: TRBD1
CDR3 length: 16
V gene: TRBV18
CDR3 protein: CASSPKGTGEGQPQHF
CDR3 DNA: TGTGCCAGCTCACCAAAAGGGACAGGGGAGGGTCAGCCCCAGCATTTT

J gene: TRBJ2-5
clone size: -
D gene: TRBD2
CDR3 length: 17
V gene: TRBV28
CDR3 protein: CASSSGLAGGEQETQYF
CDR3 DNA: TGTGCCAGCAGTTCGGGACTAGCGGGGGGCGAGCAAGAGACCCAGTACTTC

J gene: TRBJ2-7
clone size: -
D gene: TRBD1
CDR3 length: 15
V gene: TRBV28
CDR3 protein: CASSLVGTATYEQYF
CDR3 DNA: TGTGCCAGCAGTTTGGTCGGGACAGCCACCTACGAGCAGTACTTC

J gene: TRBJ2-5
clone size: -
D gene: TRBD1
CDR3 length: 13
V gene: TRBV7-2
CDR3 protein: CASSGQGGETQYF
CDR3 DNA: TGTGCCAGCAGCGGACAGGGTGGAGAGACCCAGTACTTC

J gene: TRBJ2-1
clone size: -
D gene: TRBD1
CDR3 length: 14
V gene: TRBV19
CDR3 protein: CASKKAGGYYEQFF
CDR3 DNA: TGTGCCAGTAAGAAGGCAGGGGGCTACTATGAGCAGTTCTTC